These T cell receptor beta chains were read from a single sample in a study of shared clonotypes between healthy human individuals. Clones were read by immunoSEQ multiplex PCR, and TCRdb kept only the in-frame ones, dropping some. The sample carries roughly 2 million clones, more than 90% recorded once. Sequencing used naive CD4+ T cells sorted from blood. The receptors originated from a man aged 18 to 29 in good health. Both conserved end residues are part of each CDR3. The D gene is left open where the match is weak. Clone size appears in some rows only: once, few, many, or a class for an expanded clone.

>TRBJ1-1|TRBV7-2|NA|NA|13
TGTGCCAGCAGCCGCCCGACGAACACTGAAGCTTTCTTT
CASSRPTNTEAFF
>TRBJ2-1|TRBV11-2|NA|TRBD1|14
TGTGCCAGCAGCCCGGACAGGGGTCACAATGAGCAGTTCTTC
CASSPDRGHNEQFF
>TRBJ1-6|TRBV4-1|NA|TRBD1|14
TGCGCCAGCAGCACGGACAGGGAAGATTCACCCCTCCACTTT
CASSTDREDSPLHF
>TRBJ2-5|TRBV28|NA|NA|12
TGTGCCAGCAGTTCGTTTGGAGAGACCCAGTACTTC
CASSSFGETQYF
>TRBJ2-2|TRBV7-2|NA|TRBD2|17
TGTGCCAGCAGCTTAAGCCCAGCGGGGTCAGTTGCCGGGGAGCTGTTTTTT
CASSLSPAGSVAGELFF
>TRBJ2-5|TRBV7-9|NA|NA|14
TGTGCCAGCAGCTTAGCGTTGGGGGGAGAGACCCAGTACTTC
CASSLALGGETQYF
>TRBJ2-5|TRBV5-4|NA|TRBD1|14
TGTGCCAGCAGCCCACGACAGGGGCAAGAGACCCAGTACTTC
CASSPRQGQETQYF
>TRBJ1-2|TRBV2|NA|NA|13
TGTGCCAGCAGCGCGGGGCTTGGCTATGGCTACACCTTC
CASSAGLGYGYTF
>TRBJ2-7|TRBV27|NA|NA|15
TGTGCCAGCAGTTTATTTGCTCAGGGGCTCTACGAGCAGTACTTC
CASSLFAQGLYEQYF
>TRBJ1-5|TRBV19|NA|NA|12
TGTGCCAGTAACTTAGGGAATCAGCCCCAGCATTTT
CASNLGNQPQHF
>TRBJ2-7|TRBV27|NA|TRBD1|15
TGTGCCAGCAGTTTATCCGGGACAGCTATATACGAGCAGTACTTC
CASSLSGTAIYEQYF
>TRBJ2-5|TRBV7-9|NA|NA|16
TGTGCCAGCAGCTTTGGGCAGGGCGTTCCGCAAGAGACCCAGTACTTC
CASSFGQGVPQETQYF
>TRBJ1-5|TRBV28|NA|NA|14
TGTGCCAGCAGTTTAAGAGGGAAAAATCAGCCCCAGCATTTT
CASSLRGKNQPQHF
>TRBJ2-2|TRBV7-2|once|TRBD2|16
TGTGCCAGCAGCTTAATAACTAGCGGGAGGACCGGGGAGCTGTTTTTT
CASSLITSGRTGELFF
>TRBJ1-4|TRBV4-3|NA|NA|16
TGCGCCAGCAGCCAAGAAATTATCCAGGGGAGGGAAAAACTGTTTTTT
CASSQEIIQGREKLFF
>TRBJ1-5|TRBV6-5|NA|TRBD1|14
TGTGCCACCAAACAGGGGGCAAGCAATCAGCCCCAGCATTTT
CATKQGASNQPQHF
>TRBJ2-3|TRBV11-3|once|NA|14
TGTGCCAGCAGCTTAGGTTTAGGCACAGATACGCAGTATTTT
CASSLGLGTDTQYF
>TRBJ2-7|TRBV10-1|once|TRBD1|15
TGCGCCAGCAGGATGGGACAGGAGCCGTCCTACGAGCAGTACTTC
CASRMGQEPSYEQYF
>TRBJ2-2|TRBV5-4|once|TRBD2|16
TGTGCCAGCAGCCAGCCAGCGGGAGGGGTAACCGGGGAGCTGTTTTTT
CASSQPAGGVTGELFF
>TRBJ2-1|TRBV7-2|NA|TRBD1|17
TGTGCCAGCAGCAGGACCCGGGACAGTTACTCCTACAATGAGCAGTTCTTC
CASSRTRDSYSYNEQFF
>TRBJ2-7|TRBV19|once|TRBD1|13
TGTGCCAGTAGGGGACAGGGGGCGAGTGAGCAGTACTTC
CASRGQGASEQYF
>TRBJ1-2|TRBV30|NA|TRBD1|15
TGTGCCTGGAGTGCGGGACAGGGGATTTGGTATGGCTACACCTTC
CAWSAGQGIWYGYTF
>TRBJ1-2|TRBV9|NA|NA|13
TGTGCCAGCAGCGTAGAGGGCAAGAGTGGCTACACCTTC
CASSVEGKSGYTF
>TRBJ1-4|TRBV5-1|NA|NA|14
TGCGCCAGCAGCGCGGGACGGAGTAATGAAAAACTGTTTTTT
CASSAGRSNEKLFF
>TRBJ1-5|TRBV28|NA|NA|13
TGTGCCAGCAGCCAGGGGAGAGGTCAGCCCCAGCATTTT
CASSQGRGQPQHF
>TRBJ1-5|TRBV30|once|NA|15
TGTGCCTGGAGCGGAGGAGACTATAGCAATCAGCCCCAGCATTTT
CAWSGGDYSNQPQHF
>TRBJ1-5|TRBV30|NA|TRBD1|15
TGTGCCTGGAGTGCCGTGACAGGGTATAATCAGCCCCAGCATTTT
CAWSAVTGYNQPQHF
>TRBJ2-7|TRBV5-4|NA|NA|14
TGTGCCAGCAGCTTGGGACGCACTAACTACGAGCAGTACTTC
CASSLGRTNYEQYF
>TRBJ2-7|TRBV5-1|NA|NA|14
TGCGCCAGCAGCTTGGTTCCAGGTCCCTACGAGCAGTACTTC
CASSLVPGPYEQYF
>TRBJ2-7|TRBV9|NA|TRBD2|16
TGTGCCAGCAGCCCAGGGACTAGCGGGAGGACCTACGAGCAGTACTTC
CASSPGTSGRTYEQYF
>TRBJ1-6|TRBV6-1|few|NA|15
TGTGCCAGCAGTCCAAACAGGGAGGGTAATTCACCCCTCCACTTT
CASSPNREGNSPLHF
>TRBJ1-1|TRBV6-5|few|NA|15
TGTGCCAGCAGTTACTCTTGGGCCGGGGACACTGAAGCTTTCTTT
CASSYSWAGDTEAFF
>TRBJ1-3|TRBV5-1|once|NA|15
TGCGCCAGCAGCGCGTCAGGTAGCTCTGGAAACACCATATATTTT
CASSASGSSGNTIYF
>TRBJ1-4|TRBV7-2|NA|NA|15
TGTGCCAGCAGCTTATGGGGAACAACTAATGAAAAACTGTTTTTT
CASSLWGTTNEKLFF
>TRBJ1-2|TRBV10-3|NA|TRBD1|16
TGTGCCATCGGTCAAACCGGGACAGACTTTGGGTTGGGCTACACCTTC
CAIGQTGTDFGLGYTF
>TRBJ2-7|TRBV15|NA|NA|14
TGTGCCACCAGCAGGCGACAGGTCCCTTACGAGCAGTACTTC
CATSRRQVPYEQYF
>TRBJ1-1|TRBV2|NA|NA|12
TGTGCCAGCAGCACAGGGTTCGCTGAAGCTTTCTTT
CASSTGFAEAFF
>TRBJ1-6|TRBV6-5|NA|TRBD1|14
TGTGCCAGCAGGCGACAGGGGGATAATTCACCCCTCCACTTT
CASRRQGDNSPLHF
>TRBJ2-7|TRBV5-4|NA|NA|12
TGTGCCAGCAGTTTGGACACCTACGAGCAGTACTTC
CASSLDTYEQYF
>TRBJ2-1|TRBV7-2|NA|NA|13
TGTGCCGGCAGCTTGGAAATAAACAATGAGCAGTTCTTC
CAGSLEINNEQFF
>TRBJ2-3|TRBV4-3|once|TRBD2|15
TGCGCCAGCAGCCCCCGACTAGCGATTACAGATACGCAGTATTTT
CASSPRLAITDTQYF
>TRBJ2-2|TRBV7-2|once|TRBD1|15
TGTGCCAGCAGCTTATCCGGACAGGGGGCCGGGGAGCTGTTTTTT
CASSLSGQGAGELFF